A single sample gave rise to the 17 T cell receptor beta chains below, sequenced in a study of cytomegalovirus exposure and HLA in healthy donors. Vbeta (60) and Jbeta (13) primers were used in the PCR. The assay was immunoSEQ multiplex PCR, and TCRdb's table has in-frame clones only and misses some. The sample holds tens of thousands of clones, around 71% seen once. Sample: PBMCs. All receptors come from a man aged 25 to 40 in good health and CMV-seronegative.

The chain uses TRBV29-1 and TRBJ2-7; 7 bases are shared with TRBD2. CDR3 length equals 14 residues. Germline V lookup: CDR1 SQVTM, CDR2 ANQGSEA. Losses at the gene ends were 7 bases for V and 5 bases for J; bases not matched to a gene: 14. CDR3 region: CSARVGGLVDEQYF. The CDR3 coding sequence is TGCAGCGCCCGGGTCGGCGGACTAGTCGACGAGCAGTACTTC.

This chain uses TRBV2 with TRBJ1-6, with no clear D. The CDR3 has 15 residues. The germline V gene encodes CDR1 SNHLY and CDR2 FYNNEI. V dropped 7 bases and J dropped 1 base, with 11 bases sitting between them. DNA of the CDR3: TGTGCCAGCAAGGCGGGGAAGTCCTATAATTCACCCCTCCACTTT. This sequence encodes CASKAGKSYNSPLHF.

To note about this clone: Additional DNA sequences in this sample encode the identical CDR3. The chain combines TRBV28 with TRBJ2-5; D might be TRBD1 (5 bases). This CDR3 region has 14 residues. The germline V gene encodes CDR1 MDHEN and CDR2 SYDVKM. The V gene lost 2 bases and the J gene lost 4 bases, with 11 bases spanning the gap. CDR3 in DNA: TGTGCCAGCAGTTTAATTGGGGCAGGAGAGACCCAGTACTTC. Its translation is CASSLIGAGETQYF.

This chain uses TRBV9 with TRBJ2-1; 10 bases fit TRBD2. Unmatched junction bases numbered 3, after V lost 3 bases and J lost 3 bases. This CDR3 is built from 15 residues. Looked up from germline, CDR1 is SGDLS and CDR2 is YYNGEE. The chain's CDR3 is CASSAGTSDYNEQFF. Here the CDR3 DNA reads TGTGCCAGCAGCGCCGGGACTAGCGACTACAATGAGCAGTTCTTC.

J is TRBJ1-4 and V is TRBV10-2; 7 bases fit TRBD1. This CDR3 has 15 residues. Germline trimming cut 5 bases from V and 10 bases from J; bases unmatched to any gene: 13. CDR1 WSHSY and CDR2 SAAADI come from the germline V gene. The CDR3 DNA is TGCGCCAGCAGTACCGGGACAGCAGATCGGGGAAAACTGTTTTTT. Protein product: CASSTGTADRGKLFF.

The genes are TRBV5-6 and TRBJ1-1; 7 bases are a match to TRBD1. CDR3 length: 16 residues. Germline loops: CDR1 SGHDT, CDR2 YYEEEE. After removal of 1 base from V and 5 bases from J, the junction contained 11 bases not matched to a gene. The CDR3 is CASSLYPGQRGTEAFF. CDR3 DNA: TGTGCCAGCAGCTTGTATCCGGGACAGAGGGGGACTGAAGCTTTCTTT.

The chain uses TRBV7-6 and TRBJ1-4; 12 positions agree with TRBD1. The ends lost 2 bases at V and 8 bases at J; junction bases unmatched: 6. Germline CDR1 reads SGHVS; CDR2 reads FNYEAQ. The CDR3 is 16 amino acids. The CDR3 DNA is TGTGCCAGCAGCTTAACACCGGGACAGGGGGCGGAAAAACTGTTTTTT. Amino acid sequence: CASSLTPGQGAEKLFF.

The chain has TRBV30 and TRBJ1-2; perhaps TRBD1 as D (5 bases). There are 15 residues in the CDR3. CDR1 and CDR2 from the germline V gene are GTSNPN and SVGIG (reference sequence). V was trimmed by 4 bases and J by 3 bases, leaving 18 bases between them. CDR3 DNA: TGTGCCTGGACTCCGAGACAAGCAGGGTACTATGGCTACACCTTC. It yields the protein CAWTPRQAGYYGYTF.

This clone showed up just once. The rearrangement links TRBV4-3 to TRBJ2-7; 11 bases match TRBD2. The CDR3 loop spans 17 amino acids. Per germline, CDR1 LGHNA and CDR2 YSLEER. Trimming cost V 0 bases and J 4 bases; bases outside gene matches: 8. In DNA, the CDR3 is TGCGCCAGCAGCCAAGATAATGCGCGGACTAGCGGGTACGAGCAGTACTTC. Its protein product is CASSQDNARTSGYEQYF.

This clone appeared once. The CDR3 region has the DNA TGTGCCAGCAGCCGCCGGGACATCAATCAGCCCCAGCATTTT. Translation: CASSRRDINQPQHF. The chain joins TRBV5-6 to TRBJ1-5, with a possible D match to TRBD1 (6 bases). Trimming stripped 4 bases from V and 3 bases from J, with 11 bases between. Germline values: CDR1 SGHDT, CDR2 YYEEEE. This CDR3 region has 14 residues.

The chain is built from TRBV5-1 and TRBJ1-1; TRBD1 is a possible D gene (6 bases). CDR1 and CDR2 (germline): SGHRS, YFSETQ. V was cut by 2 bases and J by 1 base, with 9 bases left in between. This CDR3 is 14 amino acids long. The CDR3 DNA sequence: TGCGCCAGCAGCTTTGGGGGGGCGAACACTGAAGCTTTCTTT. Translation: CASSFGGANTEAFF. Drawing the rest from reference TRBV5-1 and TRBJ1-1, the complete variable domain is KAGVTQTPRYLIKTRGQQVTLSCSPISGHRSVSWYQQTPGQGLQFLFEYFSETQRNKGNFPGRFSGRQFSNSRSEMNVSTLELGDSALYLCASSFGGANTEAFFGQGTRLTVV.

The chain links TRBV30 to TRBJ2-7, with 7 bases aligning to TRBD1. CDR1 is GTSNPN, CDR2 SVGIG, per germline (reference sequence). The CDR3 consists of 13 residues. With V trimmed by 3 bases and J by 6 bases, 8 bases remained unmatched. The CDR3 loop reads CAWSLTGAGEQYF. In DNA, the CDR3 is TGTGCCTGGAGCCTAACAGGGGCGGGCGAGCAGTACTTC.

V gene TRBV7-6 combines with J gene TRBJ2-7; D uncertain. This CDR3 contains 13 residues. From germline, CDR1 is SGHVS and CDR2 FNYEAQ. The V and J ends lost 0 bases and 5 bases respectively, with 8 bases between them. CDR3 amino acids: CASSLARSDEQYF. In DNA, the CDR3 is TGTGCCAGCAGCTTAGCGCGGTCGGACGAGCAGTACTTC.

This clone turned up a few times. The CDR3 is CASSTQAGHWKRGYTF. CDR3 nucleotide sequence: TGTGCCAGCAGCACACAAGCGGGACACTGGAAAAGGGGCTACACCTTC. V gene TRBV13 combines with J gene TRBJ1-2; perhaps TRBD1 as D (6 bases). Trimming cost V 5 bases and J 8 bases, with 24 bases left between them. Germline values: CDR1 PRHDT, CDR2 FYEKMQ (reference sequence). The CDR3 contains 16 residues.

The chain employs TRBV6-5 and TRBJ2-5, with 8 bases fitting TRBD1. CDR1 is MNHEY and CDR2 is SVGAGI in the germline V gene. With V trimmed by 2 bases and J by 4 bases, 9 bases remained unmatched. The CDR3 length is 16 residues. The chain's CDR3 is CASSYGGTGPGETQYF. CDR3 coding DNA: TGTGCCAGCAGTTACGGTGGGACAGGCCCGGGAGAGACCCAGTACTTC.

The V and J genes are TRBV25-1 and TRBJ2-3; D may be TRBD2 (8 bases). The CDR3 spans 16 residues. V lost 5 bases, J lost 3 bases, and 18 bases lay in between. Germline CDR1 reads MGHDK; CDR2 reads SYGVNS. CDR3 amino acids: CASSPREGARTDTQYF. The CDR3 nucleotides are TGTGCCAGCAGTCCTCGGGAGGGGGCAAGGACAGATACGCAGTATTTT.

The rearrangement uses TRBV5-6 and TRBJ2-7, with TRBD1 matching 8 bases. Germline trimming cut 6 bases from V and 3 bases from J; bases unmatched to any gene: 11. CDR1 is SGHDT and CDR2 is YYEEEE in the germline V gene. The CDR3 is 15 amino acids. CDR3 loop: CASTKRDRRFYEQYF. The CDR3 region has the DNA TGTGCCAGCACCAAACGGGACAGGCGTTTCTACGAGCAGTACTTC.